The 25 T cell receptor beta chains presented below share a single source sample, sequenced in a study of Graves' ophthalmopathy and Graves' hyperthyroidism. RNA transcripts were the template, and TCR beta CDR3 regions were amplified from them. The library came from an HTBI-primed first-round RT-PCR and a second-round multiplex PCR. MiXCR, run by TCRdb on the multiplex PCR reads, gives a single entry per CDR3 protein. The data hold almost 750,000 distinct CDR3 sequences, with roughly two fifths observed a single time. The sequenced sample was peripheral blood. All receptors derive from an adult man with Graves' ophthalmopathy.

This clonotype turned up a few times. The J gene is TRBJ2-5, the V gene TRBV12-3 or TRBV12-4; D gene unclear. V was trimmed by 4 bases and J by 7 bases, leaving 19 bases between them. This CDR3 comprises 15 residues. For the CDR3, the DNA is TGTGCCAGCAGTTATCGTACCATCAGATCGGGGACCCAGTACTTC. Residues: CASSYRTIRSGTQYF.

The chain links TRBV12-3 or TRBV12-4 to TRBJ1-3; 7 bases line up with TRBD1. The CDR3 is 18 amino acids. The V gene end was trimmed by 4 bases and the J gene end by 4 bases; junction bases not matched to a gene: 16. In nucleotides, the CDR3 is TGTGCCAGCAGTTCCTTCAGGGGGACCGCGCTTCACGGAAACACCATATATTTT. Translating it yields CASSSFRGTALHGNTIYF.

This clonotype occurred once. One end of the junction varies from germline; a read error may be responsible. The V and J genes are TRBV7-9 and TRBJ2-2, with 11 nucleotides matching TRBD2. Germline assignment: CDR1 SEHNR and CDR2 FQNEAQ (reference sequence). This CDR3 spans 15 amino acids. The CDR3 spells CASSQLAGDRNEQFF. The CDR3, as DNA: TGTGCCAGCAGCCAACTAGCGGGAGATCGCAATGAGCAGTTTTTT.

About this clonotype: One junction end disagrees with the germline gene, perhaps due to a read error. The rearrangement uses TRBV25-1 and TRBJ1-1; a weak D match, TRBD1 (6 bases). The CDR3 covers 15 residues. Germline V CDR1 and CDR2: MGHDK, SYGVNS. The CDR3 reads CANSARFRGRGEAFF. The CDR3 region has the DNA TGTGCCAACAGTGCTAGGTTTAGGGGGAGGGGTGAAGCTTTCTTT.

The chain combines TRBV11-1 with TRBJ2-3; TRBD2 matches at 9 bases. Germline trimming cut 8 bases from V and 8 bases from J; bases unmatched to any gene: 17. CDR1 is SGHAT and CDR2 is FQDESV in the germline V gene (reference sequence). This CDR3 comprises 16 residues. CDR3: CASDLMLAGTLITQYF. DNA of the CDR3: TGTGCCAGCGACCTTATGCTAGCGGGAACACTTATTACGCAGTATTTT.

The chain employs TRBV2 and TRBJ2-7; 9 bases align to TRBD1. With V trimmed by 5 bases and J by 3 bases, 11 bases remained unmatched. There are 16 residues in the CDR3. Germline V gene data show CDR1 as SNHLY and CDR2 as FYNNEI. CDR3 coding DNA: TGTGCCAGCAGTTTTAGTCCGGGACAGGGAGTCTACGAGCAGTACTTC. Translating gives CASSFSPGQGVYEQYF. Together with reference TRBV2 and TRBJ2-7, the CDR3 gives the full variable domain: EPEVTQTPSHQVTQMGQEVILRCVPISNHLYFYWYRQILGQKVEFLVSFYNNEISEKSEIFDDQFSVERPDGSNFTLKIRSTKLEDSAMYFCASSFSPGQGVYEQYFGPGTRLTVT.

This clonotype was found once. This may be a read error, as it is one base from a much larger clone. The chain couples TRBV24-1 to TRBJ2-6; D is unclear. In germline, CDR1 is KGHDR, CDR2 SFDVKD. CDR3 length equals 14 residues. V was cut by 7 bases and J by 4 bases, with 10 bases left in between. The CDR3 DNA reads TGTGCCACCAGCGAAACCCTCGGGGCCAACGTCCTGACTTTC. Encoded protein: CATSETLGANVLTF.

This clonotype was detected many times. This chain links TRBV15 with TRBJ2-7, with D perhaps being TRBD1 or TRBD2 (5 bases each). V lost 7 bases and J 2 bases, leaving 15 bases between the germline ends. The CDR3 runs to 14 residues. Germline V CDR1 and CDR2: LNHNV, YYDKDF (reference sequence). DNA of the CDR3: TGTGCCACCATCGAGGGACCGGGACCCTACGAGCAGTACTTC. This translates into CATIEGPGPYEQYF.

This clonotype was seen ten or more times. The chain employs TRBV20-1 and TRBJ2-7; a weak D match, TRBD2 (5 bases). Trimming removed 0 bases from V and 3 bases from J, with 12 bases in between. CDR1 is DFQATT, CDR2 SNEGSKA, per germline (reference sequence). The CDR3 contains 14 residues. The CDR3 sequence: CSARDPGENYEQYF. CDR3 nucleotides: TGCAGTGCTAGAGATCCCGGGGAAAACTACGAGCAGTACTTC.

The gene calls are TRBV20-1 and TRBJ1-5, with 7 bases aligning to TRBD1. CDR1 DFQATT and CDR2 SNEGSKA come from the germline V gene (reference sequence). V dropped 0 bases and J dropped 7; count of bases not matched to a gene: 15. CDR3 length: 17 residues. The CDR3 spells CSARDEGRTGRRQPQHF. As DNA, the CDR3 is TGCAGTGCTAGAGATGAAGGTAGGACAGGTCGTCGACAGCCCCAGCATTTT.

This clonotype has more than one count but fewer than ten. This CDR3 is CASSLRNVGQEAFF. In nucleotides, the CDR3 is TGCGCCAGCAGCTTGCGAAACGTCGGCCAAGAGGCTTTCTTT. This rearrangement joins TRBV5-1 to TRBJ1-1, with unresolved D. Germline assignment: CDR1 SGHRS and CDR2 YFSETQ. There are 14 residues in the CDR3. Trimming removed 1 base from V and 11 bases from J, with 18 bases in between.

In this sample, this clonotype turned up many times. The chain carries TRBV15 and TRBJ2-6, with 10 bases identical to TRBD1. Germline values: CDR1 LNHNV, CDR2 YYDKDF (reference sequence). The CDR3 is made up of 16 amino acids. Trimming at V came to 7 bases and at J to 4 bases, leaving 7 bases not matched to a gene. The CDR3 protein is CATIGTGVPGANVLTF. The CDR3 DNA sequence: TGTGCCACCATCGGGACAGGGGTTCCAGGGGCCAACGTCCTGACTTTC.

This clonotype was counted ten times or more. The CDR3 DNA is TGTGCCAGCAGCCCGTGGGGGCAGGGGCGAGAGACCCAGTACTTC. It specifies CASSPWGQGRETQYF. The rearrangement uses TRBV14 and TRBJ2-5, with a tentative D call TRBD1 (6 bases). CDR1 and CDR2 from the germline V gene are SGHDN and FVKESK. The CDR3 is made up of 15 amino acids. With 4 bases removed from V and 4 bases from J, the gap between germline ends came to 16 bases.

This clonotype showed up many times. V gene TRBV7-2 combines with J gene TRBJ2-5, with D perhaps TRBD2 (5 bases). CDR1 is SGHTA, CDR2 FQGNSA, per germline. The CDR3 covers 14 residues. V gave up 1 base and J gave up 4 bases, with 10 bases separating them. CDR3 loop: CASSLGRGRETQYF. CDR3 sequence (DNA): TGTGCCAGCAGCTTAGGACGTGGGAGAGAGACCCAGTACTTC.

This clonotype was found a few times. The V call is TRBV9, the J call TRBJ1-3; 7 bases fit TRBD1. Germline CDR1 and CDR2: SGDLS and YYNGEE. V was clipped by 5 bases and J by 4 bases; unmatched bases: 9. CDR3 length: 15 residues. The CDR3 here is CASRLRQGSGNTIYF. The CDR3 DNA is TGTGCCAGCAGACTTCGACAGGGCTCGGGAAACACCATATATTTT.

This rearrangement joins TRBV10-2 to TRBJ2-6; 12 positions agree with TRBD1. The CDR3 is 17 residues long. Germline loops: CDR1 WSHSY, CDR2 SAAADI. Trimming removed 5 bases from V and 2 bases from J; junction bases left unmatched: 4. The CDR3 is CASSTGQGAAGANVLTF. The CDR3 nucleotides are TGCGCCAGCAGTACGGGACAGGGGGCAGCTGGGGCCAACGTCCTGACTTTC.

In its sample, this clonotype was seen a few times. The chain employs TRBV7-2 and TRBJ1-2; the D gene is possibly TRBD1 (6 bases). The germline V gene has CDR1 SGHTA and CDR2 FQGNSA. V lost 5 bases to trimming and J lost 5 bases, with 18 bases between them. The CDR3 has 15 residues. The CDR3 spells CASSPRGGAAYGYTF. CDR3 nucleotides: TGTGCCAGCAGCCCTAGAGGGGGGGCCGCGTATGGCTACACCTTC.

This clonotype was seen ten or more times. The gene calls are TRBV2 and TRBJ1-2, with 8 bases lining up with TRBD1. Germline CDR1 is SNHLY and CDR2 is FYNNEI. The CDR3 is made up of 14 amino acids. J was trimmed by 8 bases and V by 3 bases; bases with no gene match: 8. CDR3 sequence reads: CASSEGARTGGYTF. In DNA form, the CDR3 reads TGTGCCAGCAGTGAGGGTGCCCGGACAGGGGGCTACACCTTC.

With respect to this clonotype: A much larger clone lies a single base off, so this may be a read error. The chain couples TRBV11-1 to TRBJ2-2; maybe TRBD1 (6 bases). Germline CDR1 SGHAT, CDR2 FQDESV (reference sequence). This CDR3 has 18 residues. The CDR3 sequence is CSSSQTATGSVNTGELFF. CDR3 in DNA: TGTTCCAGCAGCCAGACTGCTACAGGGAGCGTGAACACCGGGGAGCTGTTTTTT.

This clonotype was seen repeatedly, ten times or more. The CDR3 region is CASTKREGAAGYTF. The CDR3 nucleotides read TGTGCCAGCACCAAAAGAGAGGGGGCGGCTGGCTACACCTTC. The V call is TRBV7-9, the J call TRBJ1-2; 7 bases match TRBD1. Germline loops: CDR1 SEHNR, CDR2 FQNEAQ (reference sequence). V shed 7 bases, J shed 7 bases, and the junction held 12 bases outside the gene matches. CDR3 length: 14 amino acids.

This clonotype showed up just a few times. The rearrangement links TRBV19 to TRBJ1-5; D is possibly TRBD1 (5 bases). This CDR3 region has 16 residues. With 6 bases removed from V and 4 bases from J, the gap between germline ends came to 19 bases. Germline values: CDR1 LNHDA, CDR2 SQIVND (reference sequence). CDR3 nucleotide sequence: TGTGCCAGTAGAGACACGGGACGGAAGCTAAATCAGCCCCAGCATTTT. Encoded protein: CASRDTGRKLNQPQHF.

Note on this clonotype: Germline is not matched at one junction end, which may reflect a read error. The J gene is TRBJ2-7, the V gene TRBV7-6; 9 positions agree with TRBD2. The length of the CDR3 is 16 residues. Germline V CDR1 and CDR2: SGHVS, FNYEAQ. The CDR3 loop is CASSQVGPSGMGEQCF. The CDR3 DNA follows: TGTGCCAGCAGCCAAGTTGGTCCTAGCGGGATGGGTGAGCAGTGCTTC.

J is TRBJ2-6 and V is TRBV9; D gene ambiguous. Germline V gene data show CDR1 as SGDLS and CDR2 as YYNGEE. The CDR3 covers 8 residues. V lost 0 bases, J lost 18 bases, and 1 base lay in between. The CDR3, as DNA: TGTGCCAGCAGCGTAGCGACTTTC. It translates to CASSVATF.

The chain has TRBV10-3 and TRBJ2-7; the match to TRBD1 covers 11 bases. Germline CDR1 and CDR2: ENHRY and SYGVKD. The junction had 9 bases not matched to a gene; V was cut back by 6 bases and J by 8 bases. The CDR3 extends over 14 amino acids. The CDR3 loop reads CAISSGQGARQQYF. The CDR3, as DNA: TGTGCCATCAGCTCCGGACAGGGGGCAAGACAGCAGTACTTC.

This clonotype was seen at least ten times. This chain's CDR3 is CASSPTGTADGYTF. DNA of the CDR3: TGTGCCAGCAGCCCAACCGGGACAGCCGATGGCTACACCTTC. V is TRBV7-6 and J is TRBJ1-2; 7 bases line up with TRBD1. V was clipped by 5 bases and J by 6 bases; unmatched bases: 9. CDR1 SGHVS and CDR2 FNYEAQ come from the germline V gene. The CDR3 is 14 residues long.